The 24 T cell receptor beta chains below were found in one sample sequenced in a study of Tregs in tolerant kidney transplant recipients. Only in-frame clones appear in the TCRdb table, and some are missing; sequencing was by immunoSEQ multiplex PCR. The sample holds roughly 70,000 clones, roughly 84% seen once. Sequencing was done on a sample of CD4+ T cells from blood. All receptors come from a human donor in good health.

The rearrangement uses TRBV5-1 and TRBJ2-3; D possibly uses TRBD1 or TRBD2 (5 bases each). The CDR3 is 14 amino acids. Germline V gene data show CDR1 as SGHRS and CDR2 as YFSETQ. V lost 7 bases, J lost 0 bases, and 12 bases lay in between. This chain's CDR3 is CASGTASSTDTQYF. In DNA form, the CDR3 reads TGCGCCAGCGGGACGGCCTCGAGCACAGATACGCAGTATTTT.

The rearrangement uses TRBV27 and TRBJ2-7; 10 bases agree with TRBD2. The CDR3 is made up of 18 amino acids. The germline V gene encodes CDR1 MNHEY and CDR2 SMNVEV (reference sequence). The V and J ends lost 6 bases and 6 bases, in that order; junction bases with no gene match: 20. The CDR3 DNA sequence: TGTGCCAGCAGGGGGTTGGGGCCTCACGCTAGCGGGAGTATCGAGCAGTACTTC. Encoded protein: CASRGLGPHASGSIEQYF.

The chain joins TRBV10-3 to TRBJ2-6; TRBD1 aligns across 9 bases. The V and J ends lost 6 bases and 2 bases, in that order; junction bases with no gene match: 11. In germline, CDR1 is ENHRY, CDR2 SYGVKD. The CDR3 runs 18 residues. The CDR3 coding sequence is TGTGCCATCAGCGGGCGGACAGGGGAAAGGACTGGGGCCAACGTCCTGACTTTC. This encodes CAISGRTGERTGANVLTF.

The V gene is TRBV14, the J gene TRBJ1-5, with D unresolved. Germline values: CDR1 SGHDN, CDR2 FVKESK. The CDR3 is 17 residues long. V lost 3 bases, J lost 6 bases, and 21 bases lay in between. The CDR3 sequence: CASSQAREWRVLQPQHF. Written as DNA, the CDR3 is TGTGCCAGCAGCCAGGCTAGGGAGTGGAGGGTCCTTCAGCCCCAGCATTTT.

This clone was observed a few times. The rearrangement uses TRBV9 and TRBJ1-3, with TRBD1 matching over 9 bases. CDR1 and CDR2 from the germline V gene are SGDLS and YYNGEE. The J segment lost 2 bases and the V segment lost 0 bases, leaving 3 bases of the junction unmatched. The CDR3 consists of 16 residues. This chain's CDR3 is CASSVEGQGTGNTIYF. The CDR3 DNA sequence: TGTGCCAGCAGCGTAGAGGGACAGGGTACTGGAAACACCATATATTTT.

The chain is built from TRBV4-3 and TRBJ1-4, with D possibly TRBD1 on 6 matching bases. The V end lost 1 base, the J end lost 10 bases, and 13 bases lay between the germline ends. The CDR3 is made up of 14 amino acids. The germline V gene encodes CDR1 LGHNA and CDR2 YSLEER. As DNA, the CDR3 is TGCGCCAGCAGCCAAGCCGGGGGCGGGCGAAAACTGTTTTTT. Translating it yields CASSQAGGGRKLFF.

The chain uses TRBV30 and TRBJ1-1; D gene unclear. This CDR3 spans 13 amino acids. The germline V and J ends were trimmed by 6 bases and 1 base, with 12 bases remaining between them. The V gene's germline CDR1 is GTSNPN and CDR2 SVGIG (reference sequence). The CDR3 DNA reads TGTGCCTGCGGCCGACCGGGGAACACTGAAGCTTTCTTT. Residues: CACGRPGNTEAFF.

This chain connects TRBV29-1 to TRBJ1-1; 8 nucleotides match TRBD1. CDR3 length: 13 residues. Germline V gene sequence: CDR1 SQVTM, CDR2 ANQGSEA. The V and J ends lost 4 bases and 7 bases, in that order; junction bases with no gene match: 8. CDR3 DNA: TGCAGCGTTGCGACAGGGGTTTTGGGTGAAGCTTTCTTT. This translates into CSVATGVLGEAFF.

This sequence joins TRBV27 and TRBJ1-5; TRBD1 might be the D (5 bases). The CDR3 length is 17 residues. V was shortened by 3 bases and J by 1 base, with 16 bases between the two germline ends. CDR1 is MNHEY and CDR2 is SMNVEV in the germline V gene (reference sequence). The CDR3 reads CASSLLGGGKSNQPQHF. CDR3 sequence (DNA): TGTGCCAGCAGTTTGCTCGGGGGGGGGAAAAGCAATCAGCCCCAGCATTTT.

This chain connects TRBV2 to TRBJ2-6; no firm D call. This CDR3 has 14 residues. V dropped 3 bases and J dropped 1 base, with 4 bases sitting between them. Germline V gene data show CDR1 as SNHLY and CDR2 as FYNNEI. This CDR3 is CASSDVSGANVLTF. The CDR3 DNA sequence: TGTGCCAGCAGTGACGTTTCTGGGGCCAACGTCCTGACTTTC. Looking up the rest from reference TRBV2 and TRBJ2-6 gives the full variable domain: EPEVTQTPSHQVTQMGQEVILRCVPISNHLYFYWYRQILGQKVEFLVSFYNNEISEKSEIFDDQFSVERPDGSNFTLKIRSTKLEDSAMYFCASSDVSGANVLTFGAGSRLTVL.

The V call is TRBV7-8, the J call TRBJ1-3; TRBD1 matches at 7 bases. The CDR3 has 18 residues. V lost 5 bases, J lost 0 bases, and 13 bases stayed unmatched. Germline loops: CDR1 SGHVS, CDR2 FQNEAQ. The CDR3 bases are TGTGCCAGCAGCGCGGCCGAGAGGGACAGCAGCTCTGGAAACACCATATATTTT. Its protein is CASSAAERDSSSGNTIYF.

This chain joins TRBV7-2 and TRBJ2-7, with 9 bases aligning to TRBD2. The V and J ends lost 1 base and 6 bases, in that order; junction bases with no gene match: 7. From germline, CDR1 is SGHTA and CDR2 FQGNSA. There are 15 residues in the CDR3. In DNA, the CDR3 is TGTGCCAGCAGCTTAGGCGGGGGGGCCATAGTCGAGCAGTACTTC. Translating gives CASSLGGGAIVEQYF.

V gene TRBV14 combines with J gene TRBJ2-3, with D unresolved. V gave up 2 bases and J gave up 0 bases, with 12 bases separating them. The germline CDR1 and CDR2 sequences are SGHDN and FVKESK. The CDR3 has 16 residues. The CDR3 DNA reads TGTGCCAGCAGCCAACACGGTGGATCTAGCACAGATACGCAGTATTTT. Translated: CASSQHGGSSTDTQYF.

For the CDR3, the DNA is TGTGCCAGCAGCTTGGGGGGAGGGGGACTAGCAACAGAGACCCAGTACTTC. This sequence encodes CASSLGGGGLATETQYF. V and J are TRBV5-4 and TRBJ2-5; TRBD2 agrees at 9 bases. The CDR3 contains 17 residues. Unmatched junction bases numbered 10, after V lost 0 bases and J lost 4 bases. Per germline, CDR1 SGHNT and CDR2 YYREEE (reference sequence).

The V call is TRBV4-2, the J call TRBJ2-7, with D perhaps matching TRBD1 (5 bases). This CDR3 spans 15 amino acids. Germline CDR1 is LGHNA and CDR2 is YNFKEQ. Trimming shortened V by 0 bases and J by 3 bases, and 12 bases separated the two germline ends. CDR3 residues: CASSQEIRQGYEQYF. The DNA for the CDR3 is TGTGCCAGCAGCCAAGAAATACGGCAGGGCTACGAGCAGTACTTC.

The J gene is TRBJ1-1, the V gene TRBV12-5; D remains ambiguous. The V gene's germline CDR1 is LGHNT and CDR2 FRNRAP. The ends were cut back, 7 bases at V and 6 bases at J, with 18 bases in the middle. The CDR3 totals 14 residues. This chain's CDR3 is CASDTRFTVAEAFF. The CDR3 nucleotides read TGTGCTAGTGACACGAGGTTCACTGTAGCTGAAGCTTTCTTT.

The J gene is TRBJ2-3, the V gene TRBV11-3; the match to TRBD2 covers 9 bases. J gave up 3 bases and V 6 bases, and 22 bases lay outside the gene matches. The germline V gene encodes CDR1 SGHNT and CDR2 YENEEA. The CDR3 has 20 amino acids. The CDR3 spells CASSSPYSEGGRAETDTQYF. CDR3 DNA: TGTGCCAGCAGTTCCCCTTATTCCGAAGGCGGGAGGGCCGAGACAGATACGCAGTATTTT.

The chain has TRBV5-1 and TRBJ1-2; D uncertain. The V and J ends lost 0 bases and 4 bases respectively, with 16 bases between them. Germline-derived CDR1 and CDR2 are SGHRS and YFSETQ. This CDR3 has 16 residues. The CDR3 region is CASSLGPVAQPYGYTF. The CDR3 DNA reads TGCGCCAGCAGCTTGGGTCCGGTTGCCCAGCCCTATGGCTACACCTTC.

This clone came up once. The V and J genes are TRBV19 and TRBJ1-6, with TRBD1 as a possible D gene (5 bases). From germline, CDR1 is LNHDA and CDR2 SQIVND (reference sequence). The CDR3 is made up of 14 amino acids. V lost 2 bases to trimming and J lost 8 bases, with 10 bases between them. CDR3 DNA sequence: TGTGCCAGTAGTATACAGGGAGGCGATTCACCCCTCCACTTT. Its translation is CASSIQGGDSPLHF.

The V gene is TRBV7-3, the J gene TRBJ1-1; D unclear. The CDR3 spans 15 residues. Per the germline V gene, CDR1 is SGHTA and CDR2 is FQGTGA. V was clipped by 3 bases and J by 2 bases, with 13 bases between them. In DNA, the CDR3 is TGTGCCAGCAGCTTGGGTCGGGTGGGCAACACTGAAGCTTTCTTT. It yields the protein CASSLGRVGNTEAFF.

The chain joins TRBV19 to TRBJ2-7, with a possible D match to TRBD1 (5 bases). Germline V lookup: CDR1 LNHDA, CDR2 SQIVND (reference sequence). The CDR3 is 13 residues long. Deletions cut 5 bases from V and 0 bases from J, with 8 bases between. The CDR3 bases are TGTGCCAGTAGTGTGGGGCGCTCCTACGAGCAGTACTTC. Protein: CASSVGRSYEQYF.

A single count supports this clone. The V gene is TRBV19, the J gene TRBJ2-3; D could derive from TRBD1 or TRBD2 (5 bases each). Germline assignment: CDR1 LNHDA and CDR2 SQIVND (reference sequence). The CDR3 contains 14 residues. V was shortened by 10 bases and J by 10 bases, with 24 bases between the two germline ends. CDR3 nucleotides: TGTGCCACCTCACCCCGGCGCTCCGGGACCTCGCAGTATTTT. It is translated as CATSPRRSGTSQYF.

This CDR3 is CASRGGAEAFF. CDR3 nucleotides: TGCGCCAGCAGGGGAGGCGCTGAAGCTTTCTTT. J is TRBJ1-1 and V is TRBV5-1; no clear D gene. The CDR3 loop spans 11 amino acids. Germline lookup yields CDR1 SGHRS and CDR2 YFSETQ. Trimming shortened V by 5 bases and J by 6 bases, and 8 bases separated the two germline ends.

The V gene is TRBV11-2, the J gene TRBJ2-3; D is ambiguous. Germline V lookup: CDR1 SGHAT, CDR2 FQNNGV. The CDR3 length is 13 residues. Trimming removed 2 bases from V and 4 bases from J, with 7 bases in between. CDR3 sequence (DNA): TGTGCCAGCAGCTTACTCCCACCAGATACGCAGTATTTT. This sequence encodes CASSLLPPDTQYF.